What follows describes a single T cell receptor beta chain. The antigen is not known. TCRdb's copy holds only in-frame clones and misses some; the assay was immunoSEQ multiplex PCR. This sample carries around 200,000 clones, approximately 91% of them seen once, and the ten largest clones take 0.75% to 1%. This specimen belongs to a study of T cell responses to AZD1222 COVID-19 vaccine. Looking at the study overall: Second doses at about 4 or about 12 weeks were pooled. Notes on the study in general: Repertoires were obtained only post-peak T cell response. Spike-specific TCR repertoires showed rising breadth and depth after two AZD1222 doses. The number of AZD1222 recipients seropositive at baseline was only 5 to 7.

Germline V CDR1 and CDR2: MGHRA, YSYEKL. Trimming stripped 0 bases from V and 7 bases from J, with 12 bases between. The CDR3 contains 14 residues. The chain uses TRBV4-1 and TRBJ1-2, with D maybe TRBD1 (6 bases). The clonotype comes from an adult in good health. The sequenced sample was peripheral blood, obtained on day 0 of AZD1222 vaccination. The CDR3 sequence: CASSQDNRALGYTF. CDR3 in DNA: TGCGCCAGCAGCCAAGATAACAGGGCTCTTGGCTACACCTTC.